The entry that follows covers one T cell receptor beta chain sequence. The germline V gene encodes CDR1 SGHRS and CDR2 YFSETQ. The CDR3 is made up of 16 amino acids. V shed 4 bases, J shed 15 bases, and the junction held 18 bases outside the gene matches. The sample comes from a study of blood T cell repertoires in COVID-19. Study summary: The origin of the acute and convalescent COVID-19 samples was the United States, Italy and Spain. In each case, the material was cDNA or gDNA derived from T cells, B-cell-depleted T cells, or PBMCs.

As handled by the study authors: Reference gene primer amplification in the assay estimated nucleated cell counts. TCRdb's copy holds only in-frame clones and misses some; the assay was immunoSEQ multiplex PCR. That table is the source of V, J and clone size, and D and trimming were worked out from the DNA. The table lists hundreds of thousands of clones, 70% to 90% of them singletons. This clonotype was obtained from a woman under 40 with active or convalescent COVID-19. This chain uses TRBV5-1 with TRBJ2-1, with 11 bases lining up with TRBD2. Sequences were obtained from peripheral blood. Here the CDR3 reads CASSPTLTGTSGYPFF. CDR3 DNA sequence: TGCGCCAGCAGCCCGACCCTGACAGGGACTAGCGGCTATCCGTTCTTC. Full variable domain (missing parts from reference TRBV5-1 and TRBJ2-1): KAGVTQTPRYLIKTRGQQVTLSCSPISGHRSVSWYQQTPGQGLQFLFEYFSETQRNKGNFPGRFSGRQFSNSRSEMNVSTLELGDSALYLCASSPTLTGTSGYPFFGPGTRLTVL.